Described below is a single T cell receptor beta chain sequence and its context. The target antigen is unknown. This entry belongs to a study of cytomegalovirus exposure and HLA in healthy donors. At the level of the study: Early released data had about 85 million unique TCRs, all coming from HLA-typed donors.

Findings and caveats of the study: Testing in vitro showed a few CMV-associated chains specific for CMV antigens.

It was with 60 Vbeta and 13 Jbeta primers that the PCR ran. Libraries were prepared by immunoSEQ multiplex PCR; TCRdb keeps only in-frame clonotypes and omits some of them. The sample holds about 180,000 clones, roughly three quarters seen once. V shed 6 bases, J shed 1 base, and the junction held 4 bases outside the gene matches. CDR1 is LGHNT and CDR2 is FRNRAP in the germline V gene. The CDR3 spans 15 residues. This TCR was sampled from a woman aged 30 to 39 in good health and CMV-seropositive. This rearrangement joins TRBV12-5 to TRBJ1-2; 11 bases agree with TRBD1. Source material: PBMCs. The CDR3 protein is CASGPGTGGNYGYTF. The CDR3 nucleotides are TGTGCTAGTGGCCCCGGGACAGGGGGTAACTATGGCTACACCTTC.